This T cell receptor beta chain was retrieved from a study of regulatory T cells in long-lasting Graves disease. Per the germline V gene, CDR1 is SGHAT and CDR2 is FQNNGV. CDR3 size: 17 residues. The V gene lost 6 bases and the J gene lost 0 bases, with 15 bases spanning the gap. HTBI primers from iRepertoire and Arm-PCR of CDR3 regions yielded the TCR beta libraries. TCRdb itself ran the multiplex PCR reads through MiXCR, one entry per CDR3 protein. The repertoire has roughly 530,000 distinct CDR3 sequences, more than 15% of them found once; the top ten carry 25%. Time point denoted: newly diagnosed GD, antithyroid drugs for less than 3 months. Construction of the TCR library relied on RNA isolated from PBMCs. Graves' disease diagnosis was established per American Thyroid Association guidelines. These data are also associated with another study on T cells in Graves' hyperthyroidism and ophthalmopathy.

The V gene is TRBV11-2, the J gene TRBJ1-6; the D gene is possibly TRBD1 (6 bases). The receptor comes from a woman aged 35-65 years with Graves disease. Sequenced here: peripheral blood mononuclear cells (PBMCs), sampled at new diagnosis, from a patient treated with antithyroid drugs. The CDR3 region is CASSYPPDSSYNSPLHF. The CDR3, as DNA: TGTGCCAGCAGTTACCCCCCGGACAGCTCCTATAATTCACCCCTCCACTTT. The full variable domain, rest sourced from reference TRBV11-2 and TRBJ1-6, is EAGVAQSPRYKIIEKRQSVAFWCNPISGHATLYWYQQILGQGPKLLIQFQNNGVVDDSQLPKDRFSAERLKGVDSTLKIQPAKLEDSAVYLCASSYPPDSSYNSPLHFGNGTRLTVT.